Listed below are T cell receptor beta chains from one sample, sequenced in a study of T cell responses to AZD1222 COVID-19 vaccine. The data were produced by immunoSEQ multiplex PCR, yet TCRdb's version contains in-frame clones alone and is incomplete. The data contain 120,000 or so clones, roughly 89% of them seen just once; the ten biggest clones take up roughly 4.1%. This specimen was peripheral blood, taken on day 0 of AZD1222 vaccination. The receptors derive from an adult in good health. Both conserved end residues are part of each CDR3. Fields, in order: D gene, J gene, V gene, clone size, CDR3 DNA, CDR3 protein. The D gene is left open where the match is weak. Rows give clone size only sometimes, using once, few, many, or a class for an expanded clone.

>TRBD1|TRBJ1-1|TRBV11-3|-
TGTGCCAGCAGCTTATACAGGGGGACTGAAGCTTTCTTT
CASSLYRGTEAFF
>TRBD1|TRBJ1-4|TRBV2|-
TGTGCCAGCAGTCTCCAGGGGGCGGCGGAAAAACTGTTTTTT
CASSLQGAAEKLFF
>-|TRBJ1-1|TRBV19|once
TGTGCCAGTAGTTCTAGGGACAAAGCTTTCTTT
CASSSRDKAFF
>-|TRBJ2-5|TRBV21-1|-
TGTGCCAGCAGCAAAAGGGTACCGGGACTAGCGGGAGTGGATGAGACCCAGTACTTC
CASSKRVPGLAGVDETQYF
>-|TRBJ1-5|TRBV2|-
TGTGCCAGCAGGCTAGGGGGGTCTAGCAATCAGCCCCAGCATTTT
CASRLGGSSNQPQHF
>TRBD1|TRBJ1-5|TRBV24-1|-
TGTGCCACCAGTCCGGGACAGGGGGTGTATAGCAATCAGCCCCAGCATTTT
CATSPGQGVYSNQPQHF
>TRBD2|TRBJ2-2|TRBV4-1|-
TGCGCCAGCAGCCCGGTCTACGGGAGGGGCAGGGGTAAGCTGTTTTTT
CASSPVYGRGRGKLFF
>TRBD1|TRBJ2-7|TRBV3-1/TRBV3-2|-
TGTGCCAGCAGCCAAGCCGGGCAGGGGGCGGCCTACGAGCAGTACTTC
CASSQAGQGAAYEQYF
>TRBD1|TRBJ2-6|TRBV5-1|-
TGCGCCAGCAGCCCCACGACAGGGTCTGGGGCCAACGTCCTGACTTTC
CASSPTTGSGANVLTF
>TRBD1|TRBJ1-1|TRBV5-1|-
TGCGCCAGCAGCCCTACAGGGTCAAGGGGGCTTAACACTGAAGCTTTCTTT
CASSPTGSRGLNTEAFF
>-|TRBJ2-7|TRBV6-5|-
TGTGCCAGCAGTTACTCTTTGGCTGTCCTAAGCTACGAGCAGTACTTC
CASSYSLAVLSYEQYF
>-|TRBJ2-1|TRBV5-1|-
TGCGCCAGCAGCTTCGGCTACAATGAGCAGTTCTTC
CASSFGYNEQFF
>-|TRBJ1-2|TRBV13|-
TGTGCCAGCAGCCCGACGGATTCGCGGGGCTACACCTTC
CASSPTDSRGYTF
>-|TRBJ2-2|TRBV7-2|-
TGTGCCAGCAGCTTAACCAGTCAATTGAACACCGGGGAGCTGTTTTTT
CASSLTSQLNTGELFF
>-|TRBJ1-4|TRBV4-1|few
TGCGCCAGCAGCCAAGATGGGTTGAGGGGTTCCCGAACTAATGAAAAACTGTTTTTT
CASSQDGLRGSRTNEKLFF
>-|TRBJ2-5|TRBV3-1/TRBV3-2|-
TGTGCCAGCAGCCAAGATGGCCAGGGGCGCCAAGAGACCCAGTACTTC
CASSQDGQGRQETQYF
>-|TRBJ1-1|TRBV28|once
TGTGCCAGCCGTAGTTCCGGGACGGCGAACACTGAAGCTTTCTTT
CASRSSGTANTEAFF
>-|TRBJ1-1|TRBV12-3/TRBV12-4|once
TGTGCCAGCACCCAGATTTGGAACACTGAAGCTTTCTTT
CASTQIWNTEAFF
>TRBD1|TRBJ1-4|TRBV30|-
TGTGCCTCCTATCTGACAGGGTGGGAAAAACTGTTTTTT
CASYLTGWEKLFF
>-|TRBJ1-2|TRBV7-2|-
TGTGCCAGCAGCCTACAGGGTATCGTGGACTATGGCTACACCTTC
CASSLQGIVDYGYTF
>-|TRBJ2-7|TRBV6-7|-
TGTGCCAGCAGTTACCTTGTTCGAGGGGTCGGCTACGAGCAGTACTTC
CASSYLVRGVGYEQYF
>TRBD1|TRBJ2-3|TRBV6-4|-
TGTGCCAGCAGTTCCCAGGGGACAGGCGCCAATCAGCCCCAGTATTTT
CASSSQGTGANQPQYF
>TRBD2|TRBJ2-3|TRBV7-2|once
TGTGCCAGCAGCTTAGGTCCCGGACTAGCGGGTAGCACAGATACGCAGTATTTT
CASSLGPGLAGSTDTQYF
>-|TRBJ1-5|TRBV2|-
TGTGCCAGCAGAAGGACACTTTATAGCAATCAGCCCCAGCATTTT
CASRRTLYSNQPQHF
>TRBD1|TRBJ1-6|TRBV7-9|few
TGTGCCAGCAGCTTAGAAGAGGGGGCGGCACCCCTCCACTTT
CASSLEEGAAPLHF
>-|TRBJ1-1|TRBV3-1/TRBV3-2|-
TGTGCCAGCAGCCAAGAGGGGTACTACACTGAAGCTTTCTTT
CASSQEGYYTEAFF
>-|TRBJ1-1|TRBV18|-
TGTGCCAGCTCACCGTGGGAAGGGGGCACTGAAGCTTTCTTT
CASSPWEGGTEAFF
>TRBD2|TRBJ2-5|TRBV2|-
TGTGCCAGCAGCGGACTAGCGGGGGAGGAGACCCAGTACTTC
CASSGLAGEETQYF
>TRBD1|TRBJ2-7|TRBV4-1|-
TGCGCCAGCAGCCAAGTACTGGACAGGGGGTTCTACGAGCAGTACTTC
CASSQVLDRGFYEQYF
>TRBD2|TRBJ2-1|TRBV4-1|-
TGCGCCAGCAGCCAACCTCGGGCGGGAGGGCACGAAGCGTCACGGTTCTTC
CASSQPRAGGHEASRFF
>TRBD2|TRBJ2-7|TRBV3-1/TRBV3-2|few
TGTGCCAGCAGCCAAGGCGGGGGGGCCGACGAGCAGTACTTC
CASSQGGGADEQYF
>-|TRBJ2-7|TRBV10-3|-
TGTGCCGCCAGGACTGACTCCTACGAGCAGTACTTC
CAARTDSYEQYF
>-|TRBJ1-2|TRBV2|-
TGTGCCAGCACCTCTAAGGAGAGGAAAACAGGGGGCTACACCTTC
CASTSKERKTGGYTF
>-|TRBJ1-6|TRBV28|-
TGTGCCAGCAGTCCGGACGGTAGCTATAATTCACCCCTCCACTTT
CASSPDGSYNSPLHF
>TRBD1|TRBJ1-6|TRBV30|-
TGTGCCTGGGGACAGGACTATAATTCACCCCTCCACTTT
CAWGQDYNSPLHF
>-|TRBJ1-5|TRBV5-6|-
TGTGCCAGCAGCCGGATGTGGGGGAGCAGCAATCAGCCCCAGCATTTT
CASSRMWGSSNQPQHF
>-|TRBJ1-1|TRBV7-9|-
TGTGCCAGCAGCTTAGTTCGAGGTGAAGCTTTCTTT
CASSLVRGEAFF